The 6 T cell receptor beta chains given below trace back to one sample, sequenced in a study of blood T cell repertoires in COVID-19 (dated by TCRdb to the early 2020s). The library was prepared using the immunoSEQ multiplex PCR assay. Held by TCRdb, this immuneACCESS table contains in-frame sequences only and omits some clones. Under half of the omission traces to an unresolved V gene where checked; the cause of the rest is unknown. Recorded for this sample are some 99,000 clones; about 81% of them occurred a single time. Of the sample, approximately 25% is held by the ten largest clones. Specimen: peripheral blood. The receptors were sampled from a man between 70 and 80 years old with acute or convalescent COVID-19.

The chain joins TRBV15 to TRBJ2-1; 9 bases are shared with TRBD2. Germline lookup yields CDR1 LNHNV and CDR2 YYDKDF (reference sequence). The CDR3 consists of 20 residues. V shed 1 base and J 0 bases; nucleotides not matched to a gene: 13. DNA for the CDR3: TGTGCCACCAGCAGAGGGCGGGCTGGGAATAGCGGGAGCTCCTACAATGAGCAGTTCTTC. This encodes CATSRGRAGNSGSSYNEQFF. The full variable domain, with the rest looked up from reference TRBV15 and TRBJ2-1, is DAMVIQNPRYQVTQFGKPVTLSCSQTLNHNVMYWYQQKSSQAPKLLFHYYDKDFNNEADTPDNFQSRRPNTSFCFLDIRSPGLGDTAMYLCATSRGRAGNSGSSYNEQFFGPGTRLTVL.

This clone is large (0.1 to 1%). The CDR3 sequence: CASSRPGLNTEAFF. As DNA, the CDR3 is TGTGCCAGTAGTCGGCCAGGGTTGAACACTGAAGCTTTCTTT. The rearrangement joins TRBV19 to TRBJ1-1; tentative D call: TRBD1 (5 bases). V was pared by 5 bases and J by 0 bases, with 10 bases between. Germline CDR1 LNHDA, CDR2 SQIVND (reference sequence). The CDR3 has 14 amino acids.

The chain couples TRBV12-3 or TRBV12-4 to TRBJ1-4; 11 bases map to TRBD1. The CDR3 is 13 amino acids. V dropped 0 bases and J dropped 17; count of bases not matched to a gene: 5. The CDR3 loop is CASSLAGTGGNFF. The CDR3 DNA follows: TGTGCCAGCAGTTTAGCGGGGACAGGGGGAAATTTTTTT.

The rearrangement links TRBV7-8 to TRBJ2-3; TRBD1 aligns across 8 bases. Germline V gene lookup returns CDR1 SGHVS and CDR2 FQNEAQ. Germline trimming cut 5 bases from V and 4 bases from J; bases unmatched to any gene: 2. The CDR3 totals 13 residues. The CDR3 nucleotides are TGTGCCAGCAGCGGACAGGGCCCAGATACGCAGTATTTT. Its protein product is CASSGQGPDTQYF.

The gene calls are TRBV20-1 and TRBJ2-7; D is undetermined. CDR1 and CDR2 (germline): DFQATT, SNEGSKA (reference sequence). The CDR3 sequence is 11 residues long. Trimming removed 5 bases from V and 0 bases from J, with 5 bases in between. CDR3 amino acids: CSAFSSYEQYF. The DNA for the CDR3 is TGCAGTGCTTTTAGCTCCTACGAGCAGTACTTC.

This chain uses TRBV6-5 with TRBJ1-1, with 9 bases matching TRBD1. The CDR3 is 13 amino acids. V trimming: 9 bases; J trimming: 0 bases; junction bases outside the gene matches: 2. CDR1 MNHEY and CDR2 SVGAGI come from the germline V gene. The CDR3 protein is CASWTGVNTEAFF. The CDR3 DNA follows: TGTGCCAGTTGGACAGGGGTGAACACTGAAGCTTTCTTT.